The 16 T cell receptor beta chains below come from one sample, sequenced in a study of blood T cell repertoires in COVID-19. Some clones are missing from TCRdb's copy, which holds only in-frame ones; the method was immunoSEQ multiplex PCR. This repertoire shows about 200,000 clones, around 87% found once; its top ten account for roughly 3%. The sequenced material came from peripheral blood. Receptors originate from a man aged 55 to 70 with acute or convalescent COVID-19.

The chain recombines TRBV28 with TRBJ2-7, with TRBD1 identical over 10 bases. V shed 4 bases, J shed 6 bases, and the junction held 9 bases outside the gene matches. Per the germline V gene, CDR1 is MDHEN and CDR2 is SYDVKM. This CDR3 contains 15 residues. The CDR3: CASSSLTGGGGEQYF. The CDR3 DNA sequence: TGTGCCAGCAGTTCCCTGACAGGGGGCGGCGGCGAGCAGTACTTC.

The chain is built from TRBV10-1 and TRBJ2-7, with 10 bases matching TRBD2. After removal of 5 bases from V and 2 bases from J, the junction contained 12 bases not matched to a gene. The CDR3 spans 17 residues. Germline loops: CDR1 WNHNN, CDR2 SYGVQD (reference sequence). CDR3 bases: TGCGCCAGCAGTCCGGGACTAGCGTACGGTCCTGCCTACGAGCAGTACTTC. It codes for CASSPGLAYGPAYEQYF.

The J gene is TRBJ2-7, the V gene TRBV5-1; D call uncertain. The germline V and J ends were trimmed by 0 bases and 7 bases, with 11 bases remaining between them. Per germline, CDR1 SGHRS and CDR2 YFSETQ. There are 13 residues in the CDR3. CDR3 in DNA: TGCGCCAGCAGCTTGGCCCCGAGGCGTGAGCAGTACTTC. Translating gives CASSLAPRREQYF.

V and J are TRBV6-2 or TRBV6-3 and TRBJ1-5, with no clear D. Per the germline V gene, CDR1 is MNHEY and CDR2 is SVGEGT. The V and J ends lost 0 bases and 0 bases respectively, with 6 bases between them. This CDR3 contains 15 residues. CDR3 coding DNA: TGTGCCAGCAGTTACTCAGGAGATAGCAATCAGCCCCAGCATTTT. Its translation is CASSYSGDSNQPQHF.

The rearrangement joins TRBV5-8 to TRBJ1-5, with 7 bases identical to TRBD1. Germline V CDR1 and CDR2: SGHTS, YDEGEE. The CDR3 consists of 15 residues. V gave up 5 bases and J gave up 9 bases; unmatched junction bases: 14. CDR3 residues: CASRPRGTDLRPQHF. The CDR3 nucleotides read TGTGCCAGCAGACCCCGGGGGACAGACCTTCGGCCCCAGCATTTT.

The CDR3 here is CASSYITLGEADTQYF. DNA for the CDR3: TGTGCCAGCAGCTACATCACCCTAGGTGAGGCAGATACGCAGTATTTT. The chain carries TRBV11-2 and TRBJ2-3; unclear D gene. CDR1 is SGHAT, CDR2 FQNNGV, per germline. This CDR3 region has 16 residues. The V end lost 4 bases, the J end lost 4 bases, and 18 bases lay between the germline ends.

The gene calls are TRBV19 and TRBJ2-3, with a possible D match to TRBD2 (5 bases). This CDR3 is 15 amino acids long. The V and J ends lost 3 bases and 1 base respectively, with 11 bases between them. Germline loops: CDR1 LNHDA, CDR2 SQIVND (reference sequence). The CDR3 DNA follows: TGTGCCAGTAGTATGAGGGTACTACGCACAGATACGCAGTATTTT. Its translation: CASSMRVLRTDTQYF.

J is TRBJ2-7 and V is TRBV15; a possible D gene is TRBD1 (6 bases). The germline CDR1 and CDR2 sequences are LNHNV and YYDKDF (reference sequence). The CDR3 extends over 15 amino acids. V lost 0 bases and J lost 2, with 11 bases in between. The CDR3 region is CATSRERQVTYEQYF. CDR3 in DNA: TGTGCCACCAGCAGAGAGCGACAGGTCACCTACGAGCAGTACTTC.

The J gene is TRBJ2-7, the V gene TRBV7-2; 7 bases fit TRBD1. Per the germline V gene, CDR1 is SGHTA and CDR2 is FQGNSA. CDR3 length equals 13 residues. V gave up 4 bases and J gave up 4 bases; unmatched junction bases: 4. CDR3 sequence reads: CASSYRQGYEQYF. CDR3 nucleotides: TGTGCCAGCAGCTACCGACAGGGATACGAGCAGTACTTC.

The J gene is TRBJ2-2, the V gene TRBV3-1 (or the pseudogene TRBV3-2), with TRBD1 matching over 7 bases. Germline V gene sequence: CDR1 LGHDT, CDR2 YNNKEL (reference sequence). J gave up 2 bases and V 4 bases, and 4 bases lay outside the gene matches. The CDR3 covers 15 residues. The CDR3 spells CASSPRGINTGELFF. CDR3 in DNA: TGTGCCAGCAGCCCCAGGGGGATAAACACCGGGGAGCTGTTTTTT.

This chain joins TRBV29-1 and TRBJ1-1; no clear D. Germline V gene lookup returns CDR1 SQVTM and CDR2 ANQGSEA. The CDR3 has 14 residues. Trimming cost V 0 bases and J 4 bases, with 12 bases left between them. The CDR3 protein is CSVEEGGWGTEAFF. The DNA for the CDR3 is TGCAGCGTTGAAGAAGGAGGGTGGGGCACTGAAGCTTTCTTT.

This chain joins TRBV4-3 and TRBJ1-1, with D tentatively TRBD1 (6 bases). Germline CDR1 LGHNA, CDR2 YSLEER. Trimming pared 4 bases from V and 3 bases from J, leaving 15 bases between. The CDR3 consists of 15 residues. Here the CDR3 DNA reads TGCGCCAGCAGCCGCGCAGGGGCCCGGCACACTGAAGCTTTCTTT. The encoded protein is CASSRAGARHTEAFF.

V and J are TRBV6-2 or TRBV6-3 and TRBJ2-1, with a weak D call TRBD1 (5 bases). V was trimmed by 1 base and J by 6 bases, leaving 10 bases between them. CDR3 size: 14 residues. Germline lookup yields CDR1 MNHEY and CDR2 SVGEGT. This CDR3 is CASSYFTGSNEQFF. The CDR3 nucleotides read TGTGCCAGCAGTTACTTCACAGGCTCCAATGAGCAGTTCTTC.

The chain uses TRBV6-2 or TRBV6-3 and TRBJ2-7, with D possibly being TRBD1 (6 bases). The CDR3 totals 13 residues. The ends were cut back, 2 bases at V and 3 bases at J, with 8 bases in the middle. The germline gives CDR1 MNHEY, CDR2 SVGEGT. Here the CDR3 reads CASSYTGSYEQYF. The CDR3 coding sequence is TGTGCCAGCAGTTACACAGGGAGCTACGAGCAGTACTTC.

The chain combines TRBV5-1 with TRBJ2-3, with TRBD2 matching 14 bases. The V gene's germline CDR1 is SGHRS and CDR2 YFSETQ. There are 14 residues in the CDR3. V was pared by 5 bases and J by 5 bases, with 1 base of the junction left unmatched. CDR3 DNA: TGCGCCAGCAGGGGACTAGCGGGGGTAGATACGCAGTATTTT. Amino acid sequence: CASRGLAGVDTQYF.

The chain carries TRBV9 and TRBJ2-2; a weak D match, TRBD1 (6 bases). Germline V CDR1 and CDR2: SGDLS, YYNGEE. The CDR3 has 15 amino acids. The ends were cut back, 6 bases at V and 5 bases at J, with 17 bases in the middle. CDR3 coding DNA: TGTGCCAGCACCAGAAAGATTCAGGGGACCGGGGAGCTGTTTTTT. It codes for CASTRKIQGTGELFF.